This TCR beta chain was observed in a study of T cells after yellow fever vaccination. General study points: Most clones from primary vaccination resurfaced after the booster (96% CD4, more than 75% CD8).

This clonotype occurred a few times. Its cognate antigen is unknown. Germline values: CDR1 SEHNR, CDR2 FQNEAQ (reference sequence). This CDR3 contains 15 residues. The junction had 4 bases not matched to a gene; V was cut back by 7 bases and J by 1 base. TCRdb called the 5' RACE reads again in MiXCR, with one record for every CDR3 protein. The sample comprises 120,000 or so distinct CDR3 sequences, 7.5% to 10% of which are singletons, and about two fifths rests with the top ten. This specimen consisted of CD8+ T cells sorted from PBMCs, obtained on the day of the yellow fever booster vaccination. The receptor was derived from a man aged 18 to 35 who received the YFV17D yellow fever vaccine. The chain carries TRBV7-9 and TRBJ2-5; 12 bases are a match to TRBD2. The CDR3 DNA sequence: TGTGCCAGCAACGGACTAGCGGGGCTCCAAGAGACCCAGTACTTC. It codes for CASNGLAGLQETQYF.